What follows are 30 T cell receptor beta chains derived from one specimen sequenced in a study of T cells in Graves' hyperthyroidism and ophthalmopathy. It was RNA transcripts that yielded the amplified TCR beta CDR3 regions. Carried out on the TCR CDR3, a first-round RT-PCR used the HTBI primer set. One entry per CDR3 protein, called by TCRdb with MiXCR from the multiplex PCR reads. The sample includes over 700,000 distinct CDR3 sequences, 30% to 40% of them seen just once. Material for sequencing was blood. The receptors derive from a woman between 35 and 50 years old with Graves' hyperthyroidism.

Of note for this clonotype: This may come from a read error, since a much larger clone is one base off. The rearrangement uses TRBV12-3 or TRBV12-4 and TRBJ1-2; no definite D call. The CDR3 sequence is 13 residues long. CDR3 sequence: CAISDHKNYGYTF. The CDR3 DNA is TGTGCCATCAGTGATCACAAGAACTATGGCTACACCTTC.

The chain joins TRBV2 to TRBJ2-7; D may be TRBD1 (6 bases). There are 13 residues in the CDR3. Trimming stripped 8 bases from V and 3 bases from J, with 14 bases between. Germline V lookup: CDR1 SNHLY, CDR2 FYNNEI. In DNA, the CDR3 is TGTGCCAGCTCACCACACAGGGACTACGAGCAGTACTTC. Amino acids: CASSPHRDYEQYF.

To note about this clonotype: This may come from a read error, since a much larger clone is one base off. The chain employs TRBV7-3 and TRBJ1-4; D is perhaps TRBD1 (6 bases). Trimming took off 2 bases at V and 7 bases at J, with 8 bases between the two ends. CDR1 is SGHTA, CDR2 FQGTGA, per germline. The CDR3 is made up of 13 amino acids. The CDR3 loop is CASSLQGLEKLFF. The CDR3 coding sequence is TGTGCCAGCAGCTTACAGGGGCTTGAAAAACTGTTTTTT.

The V and J genes are TRBV10-1 and TRBJ2-2; TRBD1 matches at 8 bases. V shed 10 bases, J shed 7 bases, and the junction held 8 bases outside the gene matches. The CDR3 extends over 13 amino acids. Germline CDR1 WNHNN, CDR2 SYGVQD (reference sequence). The CDR3 coding sequence is TGCGCCACCCAGGACAGGGCTGACGGGGAGCTGTTTTTT. Its protein product is CATQDRADGELFF.

This clonotype appeared many times. The gene calls are TRBV7-8 and TRBJ1-5; 8 bases are a match to TRBD1. Trimming cost V 3 bases and J 6 bases; bases outside gene matches: 7. The CDR3 spans 15 residues. CDR1 is SGHVS, CDR2 FQNEAQ, per germline. The CDR3 reads CASSFGTGPRQPQHF. Written as DNA, the CDR3 is TGTGCCAGCAGCTTCGGGACAGGCCCTCGTCAGCCCCAGCATTTT.

This clonotype was observed many times. The chain carries TRBV2 and TRBJ2-7, with TRBD1 matching over 7 bases. Germline CDR1 reads SNHLY; CDR2 reads FYNNEI. Trimming removed 10 bases from V and 2 bases from J; junction bases left unmatched: 8. The CDR3 consists of 13 residues. This chain's CDR3 is CATDLDRAYEQYF. DNA for the CDR3: TGTGCCACTGACCTCGACAGGGCCTACGAGCAGTACTTC.

About this clonotype: This likely comes from a read error, as the CDR3 has no conserved phenylalanine or tryptophan at its end. The chain couples TRBV27 to TRBJ1-1, with 8 bases aligning to TRBD1. CDR3 size: 16 residues. The V and J ends lost 6 bases and 1 base, in that order; junction bases with no gene match: 10. The germline gives CDR1 MNHEY, CDR2 SMNVEV (reference sequence). As DNA, the CDR3 is TGTGCCAGCAGGGACAGGGAGTGGGTAGCGAACACTGAAGCTTTCCTT. This translates into CASRDREWVANTEAFL.

The chain uses TRBV20-1 and TRBJ2-2; 9 nucleotides match TRBD2. Germline V gene sequence: CDR1 DFQATT, CDR2 SNEGSKA (reference sequence). The CDR3 covers 15 residues. Trimming removed 0 bases from V and 5 bases from J; junction bases left unmatched: 4. The CDR3: CSARDRRGGTGELFF. CDR3 DNA: TGCAGTGCTAGAGACCGGCGGGGGGGTACCGGGGAGCTGTTTTTT.

The CDR3 DNA sequence: TGTGCCAGCAGTGATTTACCGGGACAGGCGCCAGAGGCCCAGCATTTT. It specifies CASSDLPGQAPEAQHF. The chain employs TRBV6-1 and TRBJ1-5; 8 nucleotides agree with TRBD1. J gave up 11 bases and V 3 bases, and 15 bases lay outside the gene matches. This CDR3 is 16 amino acids long. Per the germline V gene, CDR1 is MNHNS and CDR2 is SASEGT.

This clonotype appeared a few times. The rearrangement links TRBV7-2 to TRBJ1-1, with 12 bases fitting TRBD1. The V gene end was trimmed by 5 bases and the J gene end by 5 bases; junction bases not matched to a gene: 6. The germline V gene has CDR1 SGHTA and CDR2 FQGNSA. The CDR3 length is 15 residues. The CDR3 is CASSGGQGAGTEAFF. In DNA form, the CDR3 reads TGTGCCAGCAGCGGGGGACAGGGGGCTGGGACTGAAGCTTTCTTT.

Many counts were recorded for this clonotype. This chain uses TRBV20-1 with TRBJ1-1; weak D call: TRBD1 (6 bases). The length of the CDR3 is 11 residues. V lost 3 bases, J lost 6 bases, and 8 bases lay in between. Germline values: CDR1 DFQATT, CDR2 SNEGSKA (reference sequence). This chain's CDR3 is CSARGAAEAFF. In nucleotides, the CDR3 is TGCAGTGCTAGGGGGGCAGCTGAAGCTTTCTTT.

This clonotype was seen a handful of times. This chain joins TRBV4-1 and TRBJ2-3; 11 nucleotides align to TRBD2. V was clipped by 0 bases and J by 4 bases; unmatched bases: 9. The length of the CDR3 is 18 residues. In germline, CDR1 is MGHRA, CDR2 YSYEKL. CDR3 nucleotide sequence: TGCGCCAGCAGCCAAGATATGCGGACTAGCGGGTCTGCAGATACGCAGTATTTT. Residues: CASSQDMRTSGSADTQYF.

This sequence joins TRBV12-3 or TRBV12-4 and TRBJ2-2; 9 bases align to TRBD1. The CDR3 contains 15 residues. With 5 bases clipped from V and 3 bases from J, the junction kept 4 bases outside the gene matches. In DNA form, the CDR3 reads TGTGCCAGCAGTGCACAGGGGGCGTACACCGGGGAGCTGTTTTTT. This codes for CASSAQGAYTGELFF.

This clonotype was counted ten times or more. The V call is TRBV7-9, the J call TRBJ1-1; TRBD1 aligns across 9 bases. This CDR3 is built from 15 residues. CDR1 is SEHNR and CDR2 is FQNEAQ in the germline V gene (reference sequence). Trimming removed 7 bases from V and 1 base from J; junction bases left unmatched: 7. CDR3 sequence: CASTGQGTANTEAFF. In nucleotides, the CDR3 is TGTGCCAGCACTGGACAGGGGACCGCGAACACTGAAGCTTTCTTT. Full variable domain (rest looked up from reference TRBV7-9 and TRBJ1-1): DTGVSQNPRHKITKRGQNVTFRCDPISEHNRLYWYRQTLGQGPEFLTYFQNEAQLEKSRLLSDRFSAERPKGSFSTLEIQRTEQGDSAMYLCASTGQGTANTEAFFGQGTRLTVV.

CDR3 in DNA: TGTGCCAGCAGTTTTTCACAGGGGGATCAGCCCCAGCATTTT. Amino acid sequence: CASSFSQGDQPQHF. The rearrangement joins TRBV12-3 or TRBV12-4 to TRBJ1-5, with 8 bases that match TRBD1. Losses at the gene ends were 3 bases for V and 5 bases for J; bases not matched to a gene: 3. The CDR3 has 14 amino acids.

This clonotype has a count of ten or more. The CDR3 loop is CASSSGFGSYEQYF. DNA of the CDR3: TGTGCCAGCAGTTCGGGATTCGGCTCCTACGAGCAGTACTTC. The V gene is TRBV25-1, the J gene TRBJ2-7; weak D call: TRBD2 (5 bases). CDR1 MGHDK and CDR2 SYGVNS come from the germline V gene. The CDR3 is made up of 14 amino acids. Trimming left V 5 bases short and J 0 bases short, with 11 bases between.

The chain has TRBV18 and TRBJ1-2, with D uncertain. CDR1 is KGHSH, CDR2 LQKENI, per germline. V was pared by 2 bases and J by 1 base, with 8 bases between. The CDR3 is 14 amino acids. The CDR3 coding sequence is TGTGCCAGCTCACCATGGAACCTTAACTATGGCTACACCTTC. Translated: CASSPWNLNYGYTF.

As for this clonotype: One junction end disagrees with the germline gene, perhaps due to a read error. J is TRBJ2-7 and V is TRBV30; TRBD2 agrees at 7 bases. CDR1 is GTSNPN and CDR2 is SVGIG in the germline V gene (reference sequence). This CDR3 comprises 12 residues. Written as DNA, the CDR3 is TGTGCCTGGAGCCCCGGGAGGTACGAGCAGTACTTT. As protein: CAWSPGRYEQYF.

The chain has TRBV11-2 and TRBJ1-3; 8 bases fit TRBD1. This CDR3 is 18 amino acids long. The V gene's germline CDR1 is SGHAT and CDR2 FQNNGV. J gave up 0 bases and V 2 bases, and 9 bases lay outside the gene matches. CDR3 loop: CASSLRTGTDLSGNTIYF. In DNA, the CDR3 is TGTGCCAGCAGCTTACGGACAGGGACCGATCTCTCTGGAAACACCATATATTTT.

This clonotype appeared a few times. The chain is built from TRBV20-1 and TRBJ2-7; 8 bases fit TRBD1. Germline assignment: CDR1 DFQATT and CDR2 SNEGSKA (reference sequence). The CDR3 length is 15 residues. V trimming: 3 bases; J trimming: 3 bases; junction bases outside the gene matches: 10. The CDR3 coding sequence is TGCAGTGCTAGGGCCTTGACAGGGGACAGCTACGAGCAGTACTTC. Its protein product is CSARALTGDSYEQYF.

This clonotype was counted at least ten times. The chain joins TRBV7-2 to TRBJ2-7; TRBD1 matches at 7 bases. Per the germline V gene, CDR1 is SGHTA and CDR2 is FQGNSA. The CDR3 runs to 14 residues. J gave up 9 bases and V 5 bases, and 13 bases lay outside the gene matches. The CDR3 DNA reads TGTGCCAGCAGCGCAGGACAGGCGGCCCCCGGGCAGTACTTC. The encoded protein is CASSAGQAAPGQYF.

The chain uses TRBV10-3 and TRBJ1-1; D call uncertain. Deletions cut 4 bases from V and 1 base from J, with 7 bases between. This CDR3 contains 13 residues. Germline V gives CDR1 ENHRY, CDR2 SYGVKD. The DNA for the CDR3 is TGTGCCATCAGTGCTAGTTCGAACACTGAAGCTTTCTTT. Its translation: CAISASSNTEAFF.

The chain joins TRBV6-5 to TRBJ2-7, with TRBD1 as a possible D gene (6 bases). CDR1 is MNHEY, CDR2 SVGAGI, per germline. Trimming shortened V by 5 bases and J by 7 bases, and 18 bases separated the two germline ends. This CDR3 is 14 amino acids long. CDR3 region: CASSDRSSSGEQYF. Here the CDR3 DNA reads TGTGCCAGCAGTGACAGGTCCTCATCGGGGGAGCAGTACTTC.

In this sample, this clonotype turned up many times. The chain recombines TRBV7-9 with TRBJ1-1, with a tentative D call TRBD1 (5 bases). Germline assignment: CDR1 SEHNR and CDR2 FQNEAQ (reference sequence). The V and J ends lost 8 bases and 4 bases respectively, with 8 bases between them. The CDR3 sequence is 11 residues long. CDR3 sequence: CASPGPTEAFF. The CDR3, as DNA: TGTGCCAGCCCGGGGCCCACTGAAGCTTTCTTT. The full variable domain, in which reference TRBV7-9 and TRBJ1-1 provide the parts outside the CDR3, is DTGVSQNPRHKITKRGQNVTFRCDPISEHNRLYWYRQTLGQGPEFLTYFQNEAQLEKSRLLSDRFSAERPKGSFSTLEIQRTEQGDSAMYLCASPGPTEAFFGQGTRLTVV.

The chain carries TRBV2 and TRBJ2-1; a weak D match, TRBD1 (6 bases). The CDR3 length is 13 residues. The germline V gene encodes CDR1 SNHLY and CDR2 FYNNEI. V lost 7 bases and J lost 6, with 13 bases in between. CDR3 region: CASTRQVSNEQFF. In DNA, the CDR3 is TGTGCCAGCACCCGACAGGTTAGCAATGAGCAGTTCTTC.

V gene TRBV19 combines with J gene TRBJ2-7; the D is unclear. This CDR3 is built from 15 residues. The germline V and J ends were trimmed by 0 bases and 3 bases, with 12 bases remaining between them. The germline CDR1 and CDR2 sequences are LNHDA and SQIVND (reference sequence). The CDR3 loop reads CASSIDRTVHYEQYF. In nucleotides, the CDR3 is TGTGCCAGTAGTATAGATAGGACCGTACACTACGAGCAGTACTTC.

This clonotype was detected only a few times. The genes are TRBV14 and TRBJ2-2; 7 bases map to TRBD1. V shed 5 bases, J shed 5 bases, and the junction held 11 bases outside the gene matches. Germline assignment: CDR1 SGHDN and CDR2 FVKESK. The CDR3 sequence is 16 residues long. CDR3 in amino acids: CASSNLRDSGTGELFF. CDR3 DNA sequence: TGTGCCAGCAGCAATCTCCGGGACAGCGGAACCGGGGAGCTGTTTTTT.

In its sample, this clonotype was seen many times. The chain links TRBV12-3 or TRBV12-4 to TRBJ2-7; D may be TRBD1 or TRBD2 (5 bases each). This CDR3 has 13 residues. V lost 5 bases and J 5 bases, leaving 13 bases between the germline ends. CDR3 amino acids: CASSLPGPNEQYF. The CDR3 coding sequence is TGTGCCAGCAGTCTCCCGGGACCAAACGAGCAGTACTTC.

This clonotype was seen only a few times. The chain has TRBV7-2 and TRBJ2-3; TRBD1 agrees at 8 bases. V was clipped by 5 bases and J by 2 bases; unmatched bases: 6. Germline V gene lookup returns CDR1 SGHTA and CDR2 FQGNSA. The CDR3 has 15 amino acids. CDR3 coding DNA: TGTGCCAGCAGCGCGTGGACAGGGCTCACAGATACGCAGTATTTT. Protein product: CASSAWTGLTDTQYF.

The gene calls are TRBV7-6 and TRBJ2-5, with 11 bases aligning to TRBD2. The CDR3 totals 15 residues. Per germline, CDR1 SGHVS and CDR2 FNYEAQ. V was pared by 6 bases and J by 4 bases, with 7 bases of the junction left unmatched. This CDR3 reads CASSRGTSGLETQYF. DNA for the CDR3: TGTGCCAGCAGTCGGGGGACTAGCGGCCTAGAGACCCAGTACTTC.